The rows below give T cell receptor beta chains drawn from one sample of a study of T cell repertoires in cytomegalovirus infection. TCRdb re-derived calls from the reads in MiXCR, one entry per CDR3 protein. The table has fewer than 300,000 distinct CDR3 sequences, roughly 23% seen once. The material sequenced was PBMCs. Receptors originate from a human donor in good health (CMV status not recorded). Some clones in this sample may be carry-over from other donors' samples. The CDR3 runs from the conserved cysteine through the conserved F or W. The order of the fields is V gene, clone size, CDR3 protein. Size is stated for part of the rows, as once, few or many counts, or as a class when the clone is expanded.

>TRBV7-2|many
CASSLIDGYSYNEQFF
>TRBV7-2|-
CDSSLAGLNTEAFF
>TRBV28|-
CASSWNSAGYGYTF
>TRBV7-2|-
CASSLAGQGIDGYTF
>TRBV7-2|many
CASSFTARNTEAFF
>TRBV7-2|many
CASSPRGGRSNQPQHF
>TRBV6-5|-
CASSTRDRGRGYGYTF
>TRBV19|-
CASRRLFF
>TRBV5-1|few
CASSFLRTDTQYF
>TRBV7-2|-
CASSLDTVDYGYTF
>TRBV6-4|-
CASSATWEATEAFF
>TRBV7-1|-
CASSRGLAGADTQYF
>TRBV7-8|-
CASNSLLELSRNTEAFF
>TRBV2|-
CASSAGLNQPQHF
>TRBV7-2|many
CASSLEQGVYTEAFF
>TRBV28|few
CASSFREGNTIYF
>TRBV12-3/TRBV12-4|-
CASSRDFSGNTIYF
>TRBV7-2|many
CASSLGGQGSLFF
>TRBV5-1|few
CASRLRGDSYSGANVLTF
>TRBV18|-
CASSPNAGVETQYF
>TRBV7-2|-
CASGAQTNYEQYF
>TRBV7-2|-
CASSLGQDGDTQYF
>TRBV19|-
CASSIRNVQGANVLTF
>TRBV5-1|many
CASSSSNEQFF
>TRBV4-1|few
CASSLPDREDYGYTF
>TRBV7-8|many
CASSFAGGTEAFF
>TRBV6-1|-
CASSGYGTNNEQFF
>TRBV5-1|-
CASSLDGGLLGQFF
>TRBV20-1|few
CSARGGGLNEQYF
>TRBV5-1|-
CASSLGDRAQTQYF
>TRBV29-1|-
CSVLQGDEKLFF
>TRBV15|-
CATTPAGSTDTQYF